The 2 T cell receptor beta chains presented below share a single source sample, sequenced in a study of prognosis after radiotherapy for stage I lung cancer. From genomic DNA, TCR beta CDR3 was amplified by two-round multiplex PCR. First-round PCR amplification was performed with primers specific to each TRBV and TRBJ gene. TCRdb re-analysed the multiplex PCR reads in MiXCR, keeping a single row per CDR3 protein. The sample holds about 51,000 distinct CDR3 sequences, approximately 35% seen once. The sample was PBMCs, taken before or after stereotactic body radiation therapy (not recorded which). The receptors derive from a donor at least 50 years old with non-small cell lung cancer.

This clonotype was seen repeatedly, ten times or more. DNA of the CDR3: TGTGCCAGCAGTGACACATACTCTGGAAACACCATATATTTT. Its translation is CASSDTYSGNTIYF. The gene calls are TRBV12-3 or TRBV12-4 and TRBJ1-3, with D hard to call. The CDR3 has 14 residues. V was clipped by 5 bases and J by 0 bases, with 8 bases between them.

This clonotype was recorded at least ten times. The CDR3 reads CASSSSGRPQETQYF. For the CDR3, the DNA is TGTGCCAGCAGCTCTTCGGGGCGGCCCCAAGAGACCCAGTACTTC. The rearrangement joins TRBV7-3 to TRBJ2-5; the D gene could be TRBD1 or TRBD2 (5 bases each). Trimming removed 4 bases at V and 1 base at J, with 13 bases between. This CDR3 comprises 15 residues. Germline values: CDR1 SGHTA, CDR2 FQGTGA.